These 22 T cell receptor beta chains originate from one sample sequenced in a study of blood T cells in healthy people across ages. A sample-barcoded 5' primer and a J-beta primer mix were used in a second PCR of roughly 7 to 12 cycles. In TCRdb, the 5' RACE reads were re-called with MiXCR into one record per CDR3 protein. The sample contains approximately 940,000 distinct CDR3 sequences, 45% to 50% of which appear only once. Sequencing was performed on blood. Receptors were obtained from a man aged 25 to 45 in good health.

This clonotype has more than one count but fewer than ten. The CDR3 DNA reads TGCAGTGCACCTCTAGCGGGGAGCTCCTACAATGAGCAGTTCTTC. Translation: CSAPLAGSSYNEQFF. V is TRBV20-1 and J is TRBJ2-1; 9 nucleotides align to TRBD2. With V trimmed by 6 bases and J by 0 bases, 6 bases remained unmatched. There are 15 residues in the CDR3. In germline, CDR1 is DFQATT, CDR2 SNEGSKA (reference sequence).

This clonotype appeared a few times. The chain joins TRBV4-1 to TRBJ1-4; D unclear. The V end was cut by 0 bases, the J end by 10 bases, with 9 bases between. The CDR3 covers 13 residues. Germline V CDR1 and CDR2: MGHRA, YSYEKL. DNA of the CDR3: TGCGCCAGCAGCCAAGATGTGGGCGGAAAACTGTTTTTT. This codes for CASSQDVGGKLFF.

This clonotype came up a few times. The chain combines TRBV12-3 or TRBV12-4 with TRBJ2-3; TRBD1 aligns across 7 bases. The CDR3 length is 16 residues. V was clipped by 5 bases and J by 4 bases; unmatched bases: 12. The CDR3 sequence is CASSRQGFLIADTQYF. The DNA of the CDR3 is TGTGCCAGCAGTCGACAGGGCTTCCTTATTGCAGATACGCAGTATTTT.

This rearrangement joins TRBV12-3 or TRBV12-4 to TRBJ2-7, with D possibly matching TRBD1 (6 bases). CDR3 length: 14 residues. The germline V and J ends were trimmed by 5 bases and 3 bases, with 14 bases remaining between them. In DNA form, the CDR3 reads TGTGCCAGCAGTCCTTCCCGGGACAACTACGAGCAGTACTTC. Translated, it gives CASSPSRDNYEQYF.

This clonotype was seen repeatedly, ten times or more. The rearrangement uses TRBV27 and TRBJ2-5, with D perhaps assigned TRBD1 or TRBD2 (5 bases each). V gave up 5 bases and J gave up 11 bases, with 27 bases separating them. Germline lookup yields CDR1 MNHEY and CDR2 SMNVEV (reference sequence). This CDR3 contains 16 residues. The CDR3 region is CASSPDRGAPHKRQYF. CDR3 sequence (DNA): TGTGCCAGCAGTCCCGATCGAGGGGCCCCCCATAAGAGACAGTACTTC.

The rearrangement uses TRBV4-3 and TRBJ1-1; D gene ambiguous. With 2 bases removed from V and 4 bases from J, the gap between germline ends came to 14 bases. The CDR3 sequence is 15 residues long. Per the germline V gene, CDR1 is LGHNA and CDR2 is YSLEER. The CDR3: CASSQSPQRGTEAFF. The CDR3 region has the DNA TGCGCCAGCAGCCAATCTCCACAGCGCGGCACTGAAGCTTTCTTT.

This chain links TRBV25-1 with TRBJ2-7; weak D call: TRBD1 (5 bases). The CDR3 has 13 residues. Deletions cut 4 bases from V and 5 bases from J, with 12 bases between. The germline V gene encodes CDR1 MGHDK and CDR2 SYGVNS. In DNA, the CDR3 is TGTGCCAGCAGTGTGGGCAGGGTGAACGAGCAGTACTTC. Residues: CASSVGRVNEQYF.

V and J are TRBV29-1 and TRBJ2-3; 10 nucleotides agree with TRBD2. V lost 7 bases and J lost 0; bases outside the gene matches: 7. The CDR3 spans 15 residues. CDR1 SQVTM and CDR2 ANQGSEA come from the germline V gene. The chain's CDR3 is CSGGSGGISTDTQYF. The CDR3, as DNA: TGCAGCGGGGGTAGCGGGGGGATTAGCACAGATACGCAGTATTTT.

The gene calls are TRBV18 and TRBJ2-5, with D perhaps TRBD1 (6 bases). The end of the DNA fits TRBJ2-7 better, so the J call may be wrong. The CDR3 extends over 16 amino acids. From germline, CDR1 is KGHSH and CDR2 LQKENI. In DNA form, the CDR3 reads TGTGCCAGCTCACCAGCGACAGGCGACGTTACCTACGAGCAGTACTTC. Translation gives CASSPATGDVTYEQYF.

The chain recombines TRBV11-2 with TRBJ2-3; a possible D gene is TRBD2 (5 bases). Deletions cut 1 base from V and 2 bases from J, with 13 bases between. CDR1 and CDR2 from the germline V gene are SGHAT and FQNNGV. This CDR3 spans 16 amino acids. The CDR3 bases are TGTGCCAGCAGCTTAGGGGCGGGCCGACACACAGATACGCAGTATTTT. Residues: CASSLGAGRHTDTQYF.

This clonotype was counted once. At one end, the junction sequence differs from germline, possibly due to a read error. The chain recombines TRBV28 with TRBJ2-7; TRBD2 matches 11 bases. The J call may not be correct, given that the DNA end is closer to TRBJ2-5. The CDR3 is 15 amino acids. CDR1 MDHEN and CDR2 SYDVKM come from the germline V gene. CDR3 protein: CVSSLPLAGGETQYF. The CDR3 region has the DNA TGTGTCAGCAGTTTGCCTCTAGCGGGGGGAGAGACCCAGTACTTC.

The chain is built from TRBV20-1 and TRBJ1-5; D remains ambiguous. V lost 6 bases and J 3 bases, leaving 12 bases between the germline ends. CDR3 length: 13 residues. CDR1 DFQATT and CDR2 SNEGSKA come from the germline V gene (reference sequence). CDR3 sequence (DNA): TGCAGTGCCCCTATTTCCCCCAATCAGCCCCAGCATTTT. Translated, it gives CSAPISPNQPQHF.

The chain joins TRBV29-1 to TRBJ1-1, with TRBD1 matching 8 bases. The V and J ends lost 7 bases and 4 bases, in that order; junction bases with no gene match: 5. Germline assignment: CDR1 SQVTM and CDR2 ANQGSEA. The CDR3 has 12 residues. CDR3 protein: CSAAQGVTEAFF. CDR3 nucleotide sequence: TGCAGCGCGGCACAGGGGGTCACTGAAGCTTTCTTT.

With respect to this clonotype: Without the conserved terminal phenylalanine or tryptophan, this CDR3 likely stems from a read error. V is TRBV25-1 and J is TRBJ2-1; D might be TRBD1 (7 bases). Germline CDR1 MGHDK, CDR2 SYGVNS. This CDR3 contains 12 residues. The CDR3 sequence is CGAGGQSNEQFL. DNA of the CDR3: TGTGGGGCAGGGGGGCAGAGCAATGAGCAGTTCTTA.

This clonotype was seen more than once but under ten times. The chain combines TRBV12-3 or TRBV12-4 with TRBJ2-1; 11 bases align to TRBD2. The V segment lost 5 bases and the J segment 8 bases; nucleotides outside the gene matches: 8. CDR3 size: 15 residues. CDR3 coding DNA: TGTGCCAGCAGTACGATAGCGGGGGGGCGGGATGAGCAGTTCTTC. As protein: CASSTIAGGRDEQFF.

The chain combines TRBV7-2 with TRBJ1-1; 7 bases fit TRBD1. This CDR3 has 19 amino acids. V shed 5 bases, J shed 0 bases, and the junction held 18 bases outside the gene matches. The germline gives CDR1 SGHTA, CDR2 FQGNSA. CDR3 in amino acids: CASSQFGGKTGFLNTEAFF. CDR3 DNA: TGTGCCAGCAGCCAATTCGGGGGCAAGACAGGGTTTTTGAACACTGAAGCTTTCTTT.

This clonotype was seen only a few times. This CDR3 is CASSLAGMVGEQYF. CDR3 nucleotide sequence: TGTGCCAGCAGCTTAGCGGGCATGGTGGGCGAGCAGTACTTC. The chain couples TRBV7-9 to TRBJ2-7; D ambiguous. Germline V gene lookup returns CDR1 SEHNR and CDR2 FQNEAQ (reference sequence). This CDR3 comprises 14 residues. V lost 0 bases, J lost 6 bases, and 12 bases lay in between.

The chain uses TRBV29-1 and TRBJ2-5; 8 bases fit TRBD2. Unmatched junction bases numbered 20, after V lost 6 bases and J lost 11 bases. Per germline, CDR1 SQVTM and CDR2 ANQGSEA. The CDR3 covers 15 residues. CDR3 sequence reads: CSVESGTRAQNEQYF. The CDR3, as DNA: TGCAGCGTGGAATCCGGGACTAGAGCGCAAAATGAGCAGTACTTC. The entire variable domain, with the rest obtained from reference TRBV29-1 and TRBJ2-5, is as follows: SAVISQKPSRDICQRGTSLTIQCQVDSQVTMMFWYRQQPGQSLTLIATANQGSEATYESGFVIDKFPISRPNLTFSTLTVSNMSPEDSSIYLCSVESGTRAQNEQYFGPGTRLLVL.

The chain links TRBV11-3 to TRBJ2-7; D not certain. The CDR3 has 14 residues. The V end was cut by 5 bases, the J end by 0 bases, with 11 bases between. CDR1 and CDR2 (germline): SGHNT, YENEEA. In DNA form, the CDR3 reads TGTGCCAGCAGCCCCCCGACCACCTCCTACGAGCAGTACTTC. Translating it yields CASSPPTTSYEQYF.

The chain combines TRBV7-2 with TRBJ1-6; the match to TRBD1 covers 9 bases. The CDR3 has 16 amino acids. Unmatched junction bases numbered 7, after V lost 4 bases and J lost 6 bases. CDR1 is SGHTA, CDR2 FQGNSA, per germline. The CDR3 sequence is CASSSRGTGTNSPLHF. The CDR3 region has the DNA TGTGCCAGCAGCTCTCGAGGGACAGGGACTAATTCACCCCTCCACTTT.

This chain links TRBV11-1 with TRBJ1-5; 9 nucleotides match TRBD1. The CDR3 sequence is 17 residues long. Germline V gives CDR1 SGHAT, CDR2 FQDESV (reference sequence). V dropped 5 bases and J dropped 3; count of bases not matched to a gene: 11. As DNA, the CDR3 is TGTGCCAGCAGCCCCGGACCGGGACAGGGACCCAATCAGCCCCAGCATTTT. Translation: CASSPGPGQGPNQPQHF.

This clonotype was seen more than once but under ten times. The chain is built from TRBV4-3 and TRBJ2-7; D ambiguous. This CDR3 spans 18 amino acids. Germline V CDR1 and CDR2: LGHNA, YSLEER. V was trimmed by 0 bases and J by 2 bases, leaving 20 bases between them. CDR3 region: CASSQDRSTPFSAYEQYF. The CDR3 region has the DNA TGCGCCAGCAGCCAAGACCGTAGTACACCATTTTCGGCCTACGAGCAGTACTTC.